This T cell receptor beta chain is drawn from a study of post-analysis software for immune sequencing data (dated by TCRdb to about 2015). Concerning the study at large: Recorded disease courses included relapsing-remitting, secondary progressive and progressive-relapsing multiple sclerosis, with some patients lacking subtype annotation. Patient repertoires were compared against roughly 12 previously published healthy control repertoires from donors aged roughly 6 to 28 years. A subset of samples was prepared in parallel using single-end sample barcoding, then pooled and co-amplified after Illumina adapter ligation.

The germline V gene (reference sequence) gives CDR1 as LNHNV and CDR2 as YYDKDF. CDR3 length: 15 amino acids, cysteine to phenylalanine. CDR3 DNA is the only sequence kept; it has 45 bases, read in frame from the first base. The trim is 1 base for V and 0 bases for J, with a gap of 9 bases between the germline ends. This clonotype has only a few counts. Its antigen is unknown. Base qualities are not provided; no much larger clone lies one nucleotide away. The library came from PCR. Sequencing used an Illumina HiSeq 2500. Unique molecular identifiers were incorporated into TCR beta cDNA libraries to reduce PCR and sequencing biases. Some 500,000 cDNA molecules were obtained for every 1 to 10 million input T cells, so each molecule roughly corresponded to one T cell. The patient libraries were prepared and sequenced using the same protocol as the earlier healthy control dataset. Samples belonging to the same batch were prepared together, multiplexed and sequenced on a shared HiSeq lane. Concerning the study's data processing: MIGEC handled the raw barcoded reads, throwing out single-read molecular identifier groups before consensus assembly and CDR3 extraction. VDJtools was used for post-analysis of the clonotype tables, with diversity normalized by down-sampling every dataset to the smallest sample size. In repertoire overlap clustering, CDR3 amino acid sequences, but not nucleotide sequences, were matched to correct batch-related cross-sample contamination. TCRdb trimmed the raw reads at Q25, called clones with MiXCR and kept productive beta chains. For every CDR3 protein sequence, its rows merge into one entry that carries the most common genes and DNA. TCRdb, not the original authors, processed these V and J calls. The sample table records fewer than 900,000 distinct CDR3 sequences; about 45% of these occur just once. Roughly 5.2% of the sample is held by the ten biggest clonotypes.

To demonstrate the VDJtools post-analysis software, the study profiled TCR beta repertoires from the peripheral blood of 10 to 15 young patients with multiple sclerosis. Multiple sclerosis patients were children and adolescents aged about 6 to 16 years. What the work shows at the level of the full study, not this receptor alone: Direct clustering with F measure showed strong co-clustering of samples prepared in the same batch, prompting a batch-effect correction. Compared with controls, multiple sclerosis patients had significantly lower normalized Chao1 diversity, a finding suggesting substantial peripheral T-cell clonal expansion. About 5 TRBV segments, including TRBV5-6, TRBV5-1 and TRBV20-1, were significantly more frequent in patients than controls. The control group was slightly older than the multiple sclerosis patient group.

Rearrangement joined TRBV15 to TRBJ2-5; the D segment cannot be called with confidence. The sample taken for sequencing was blood. The TCR comes from a girl aged 5 to 17 with multiple sclerosis. The nucleotides are TGTGCCACCAGCAGAGCGGACGGGTACCAAGAGACCCAGTACTTC. Its protein is CATSRADGYQETQYF.